In its sample, the clone carrying this TCR beta chain was seen many times. Its antigen is undetermined. This sample was included in a study of identical twins. One entry per CDR3 protein, called by TCRdb with MiXCR from the 5' RACE reads. This table has 690,000 or so distinct CDR3 sequences, around 8.6% appearing once. General observations from the study: Out-of-frame alpha sequences shared between twins exhibited an excess of low generation probability.

These data also featured in a second study, about yellow fever vaccine responses in identical twins. This second study says: Convergence reportedly seemed to mark part of the twins' vaccine T cell response, with personalization marking the rest.

This clonotype was obtained from a woman in her late teens or twenties in good health. The specimen was PBMCs.

The CDR3 DNA reads TGTGCCAGCAGCAATCGACAGCTGAACACTGAAGCTTTCTTT. This codes for CASSNRQLNTEAFF. J is TRBJ1-1 and V is TRBV7-9; D is possibly TRBD1 (5 bases). This CDR3 comprises 14 residues. The ends were cut back, 5 bases at V and 0 bases at J, with 10 bases in the middle. The V gene's germline CDR1 is SEHNR and CDR2 FQNEAQ (reference sequence). Complete variable domain (other parts from reference TRBV7-9 and TRBJ1-1): DTGVSQNPRHKITKRGQNVTFRCDPISEHNRLYWYRQTLGQGPEFLTYFQNEAQLEKSRLLSDRFSAERPKGSFSTLEIQRTEQGDSAMYLCASSNRQLNTEAFFGQGTRLTVV.